The 2 T cell receptor beta chains below come from one sample, sequenced in a study of cytomegalovirus exposure and HLA in healthy donors. PCR involved 60 Vbeta and 13 Jbeta primers. Using immunoSEQ multiplex PCR, the repertoire was profiled, and TCRdb retains in-frame clones only, with some absent. The sample lists about 170,000 clones, about three quarters occurring once. The specimen was PBMCs. The receptors shown here come from a girl under 18 in good health and CMV-seronegative.

The chain couples TRBV6-5 to TRBJ1-1, with D tentatively TRBD1 (6 bases). From germline, CDR1 is MNHEY and CDR2 SVGAGI. V was pared by 4 bases and J by 0 bases, with 12 bases between. CDR3 length equals 15 residues. CDR3 loop: CASSLRTGMNTEAFF. The CDR3, as DNA: TGTGCCAGCAGTTTACGTACAGGGATGAACACTGAAGCTTTCTTT.

The V gene is TRBV6-1, the J gene TRBJ1-2; D possibly corresponds to TRBD1 (5 bases). V was shortened by 7 bases and J by 2 bases, with 11 bases between the two germline ends. Germline V gene sequence: CDR1 MNHNS, CDR2 SASEGT. CDR3 size: 13 residues. The CDR3 protein is CASMAGINYGYTF. The CDR3 DNA is TGTGCCAGCATGGCAGGGATAAACTATGGCTACACCTTC.